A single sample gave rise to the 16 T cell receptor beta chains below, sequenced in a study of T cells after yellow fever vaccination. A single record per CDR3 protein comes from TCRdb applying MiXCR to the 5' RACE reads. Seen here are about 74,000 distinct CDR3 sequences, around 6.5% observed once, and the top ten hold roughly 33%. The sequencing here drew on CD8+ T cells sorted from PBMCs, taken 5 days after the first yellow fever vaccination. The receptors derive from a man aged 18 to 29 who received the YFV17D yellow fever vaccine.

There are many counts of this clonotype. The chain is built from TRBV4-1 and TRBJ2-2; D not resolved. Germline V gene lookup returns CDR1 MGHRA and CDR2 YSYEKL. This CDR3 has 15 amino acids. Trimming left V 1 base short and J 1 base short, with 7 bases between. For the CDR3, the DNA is TGCGCCAGCAGCCAAGTCTTCAAGAACACCGGGGAGCTGTTTTTT. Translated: CASSQVFKNTGELFF.

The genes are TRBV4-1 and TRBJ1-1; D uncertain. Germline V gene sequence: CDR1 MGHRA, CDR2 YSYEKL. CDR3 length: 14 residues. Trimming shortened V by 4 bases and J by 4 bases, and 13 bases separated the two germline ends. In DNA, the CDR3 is TGCGCCAGCAGCCTAAGGATCGGTAGCACTGAAGCTTTCTTT. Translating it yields CASSLRIGSTEAFF.

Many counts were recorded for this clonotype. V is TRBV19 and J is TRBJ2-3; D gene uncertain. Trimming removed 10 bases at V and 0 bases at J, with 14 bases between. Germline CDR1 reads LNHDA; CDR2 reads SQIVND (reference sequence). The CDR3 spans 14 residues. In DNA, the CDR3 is TGTGCCATTGCGACTGAGGATAGCACAGATACGCAGTATTTT. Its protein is CAIATEDSTDTQYF. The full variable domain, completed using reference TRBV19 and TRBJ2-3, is DGGITQSPKYLFRKEGQNVTLSCEQNLNHDAMYWYRQDPGQGLRLIYYSQIVNDFQKGDIAEGYSVSREKKESFPLTVTSAQKNPTAFYLCAIATEDSTDTQYFGPGTRLTVL.

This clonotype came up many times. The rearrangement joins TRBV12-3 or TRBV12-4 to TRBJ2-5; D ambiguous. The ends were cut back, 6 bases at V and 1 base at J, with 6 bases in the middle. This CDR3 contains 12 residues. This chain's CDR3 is CASRYSQETQYF. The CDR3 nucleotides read TGTGCCAGCAGATACAGCCAAGAGACCCAGTACTTC.

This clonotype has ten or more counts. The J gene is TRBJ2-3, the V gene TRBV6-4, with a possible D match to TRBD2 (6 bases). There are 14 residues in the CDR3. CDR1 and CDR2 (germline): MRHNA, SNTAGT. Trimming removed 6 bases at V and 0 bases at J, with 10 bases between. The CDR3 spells CASRAGTSTDTQYF. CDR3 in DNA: TGTGCCAGCAGGGCCGGGACTAGCACAGATACGCAGTATTTT.

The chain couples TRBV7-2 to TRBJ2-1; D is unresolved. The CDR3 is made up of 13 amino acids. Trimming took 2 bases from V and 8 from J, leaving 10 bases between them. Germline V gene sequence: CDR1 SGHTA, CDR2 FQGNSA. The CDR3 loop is CASSLIGSDEQFF. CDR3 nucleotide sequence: TGTGCCAGCAGCTTAATTGGCAGCGATGAGCAGTTCTTC. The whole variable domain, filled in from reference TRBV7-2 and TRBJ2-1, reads GAGVSQSPSNKVTEKGKDVELRCDPISGHTALYWYRQSLGQGLEFLIYFQGNSAPDKSGLPSDRFSAERTGGSVSTLTIQRTQQEDSAVYLCASSLIGSDEQFFGPGTRLTVL.

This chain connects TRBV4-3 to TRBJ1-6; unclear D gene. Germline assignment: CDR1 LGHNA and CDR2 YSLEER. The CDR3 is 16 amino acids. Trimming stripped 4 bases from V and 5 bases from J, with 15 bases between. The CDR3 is CASSRRAGGHNSPLHF. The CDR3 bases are TGCGCCAGCAGCCGAAGAGCGGGTGGGCATAATTCACCCCTCCACTTT.

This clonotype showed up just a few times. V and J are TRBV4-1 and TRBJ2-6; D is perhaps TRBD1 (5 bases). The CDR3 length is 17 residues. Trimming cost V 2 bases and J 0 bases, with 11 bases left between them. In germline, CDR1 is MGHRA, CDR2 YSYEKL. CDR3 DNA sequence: TGCGCCAGCAGCCAATCCCCCGGACACTCTGGGGCCAACGTCCTGACTTTC. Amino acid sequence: CASSQSPGHSGANVLTF.

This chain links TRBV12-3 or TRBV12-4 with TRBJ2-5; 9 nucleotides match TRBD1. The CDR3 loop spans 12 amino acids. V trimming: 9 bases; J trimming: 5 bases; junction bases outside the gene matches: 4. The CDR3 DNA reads TGTGCCAGTGGACAGGGGAGGGAGACCCAGTACTTC. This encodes CASGQGRETQYF.

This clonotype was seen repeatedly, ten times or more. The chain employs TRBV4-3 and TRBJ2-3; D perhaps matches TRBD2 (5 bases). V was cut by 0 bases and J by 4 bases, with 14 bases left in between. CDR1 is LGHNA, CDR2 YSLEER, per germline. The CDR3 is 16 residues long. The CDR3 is CASSQDPGERADTQYF. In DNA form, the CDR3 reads TGCGCCAGCAGCCAAGATCCCGGGGAGAGGGCAGATACGCAGTATTTT.

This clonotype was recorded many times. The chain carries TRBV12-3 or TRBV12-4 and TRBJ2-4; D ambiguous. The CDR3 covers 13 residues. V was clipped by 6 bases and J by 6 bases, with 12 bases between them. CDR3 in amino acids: CASSPGPGNIQYF. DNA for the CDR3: TGTGCCAGCAGCCCAGGACCGGGAAACATTCAGTACTTC.

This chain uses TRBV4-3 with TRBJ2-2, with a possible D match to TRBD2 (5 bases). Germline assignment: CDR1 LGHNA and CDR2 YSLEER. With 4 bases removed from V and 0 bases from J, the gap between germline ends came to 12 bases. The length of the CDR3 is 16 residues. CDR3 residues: CASSRKRITNTGELFF. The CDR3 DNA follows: TGCGCCAGCAGCCGTAAGCGGATTACGAACACCGGGGAGCTGTTTTTT.

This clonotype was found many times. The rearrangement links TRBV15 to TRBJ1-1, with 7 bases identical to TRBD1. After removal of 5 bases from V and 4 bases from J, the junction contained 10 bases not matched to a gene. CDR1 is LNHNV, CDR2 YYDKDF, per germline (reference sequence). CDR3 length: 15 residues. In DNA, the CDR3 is TGTGCCACCAGCCGCTACACAGGGGCTGTCACTGAAGCTTTCTTT. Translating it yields CATSRYTGAVTEAFF.

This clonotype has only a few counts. This CDR3 is CASSLSVAGSIEAQYF. CDR3 in DNA: TGTGCCAGCAGTTTATCCGTAGCGGGGTCAATTGAGGCCCAGTACTTC. The gene calls are TRBV28 and TRBJ2-5, with 8 bases aligning to TRBD2. V shed 1 base and J 9 bases; nucleotides not matched to a gene: 13. CDR1 MDHEN and CDR2 SYDVKM come from the germline V gene. The CDR3 has 16 residues.

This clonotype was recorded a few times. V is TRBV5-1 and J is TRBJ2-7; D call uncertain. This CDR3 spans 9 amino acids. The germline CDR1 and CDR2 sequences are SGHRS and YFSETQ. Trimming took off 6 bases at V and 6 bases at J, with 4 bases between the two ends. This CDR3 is CASILEQYV. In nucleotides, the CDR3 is TGCGCCAGCATACTCGAGCAGTACGTC.

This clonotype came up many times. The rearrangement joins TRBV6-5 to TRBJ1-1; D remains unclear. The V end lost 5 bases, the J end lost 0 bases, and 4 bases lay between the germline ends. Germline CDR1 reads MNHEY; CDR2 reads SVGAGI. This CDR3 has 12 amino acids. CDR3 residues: CASSNLNTEAFF. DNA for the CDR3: TGTGCCAGCAGTAACCTGAACACTGAAGCTTTCTTT.